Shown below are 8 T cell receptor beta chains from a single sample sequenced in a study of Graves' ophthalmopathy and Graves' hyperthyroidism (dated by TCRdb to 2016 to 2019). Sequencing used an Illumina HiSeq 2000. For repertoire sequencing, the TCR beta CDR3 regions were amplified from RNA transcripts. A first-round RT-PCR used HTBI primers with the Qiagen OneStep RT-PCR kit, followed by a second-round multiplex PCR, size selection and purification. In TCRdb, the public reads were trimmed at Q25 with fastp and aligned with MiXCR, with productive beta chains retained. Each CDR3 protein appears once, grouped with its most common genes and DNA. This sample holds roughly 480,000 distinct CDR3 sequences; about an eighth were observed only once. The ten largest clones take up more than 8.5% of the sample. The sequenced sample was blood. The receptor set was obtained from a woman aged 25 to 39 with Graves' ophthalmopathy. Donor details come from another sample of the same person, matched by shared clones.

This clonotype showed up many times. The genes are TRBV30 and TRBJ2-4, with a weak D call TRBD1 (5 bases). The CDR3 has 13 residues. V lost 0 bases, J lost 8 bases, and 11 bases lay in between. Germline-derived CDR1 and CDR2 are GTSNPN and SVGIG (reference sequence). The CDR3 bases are TGTGCCTGGAGTGTTGGAGTAGGGGACATTCAGTACTTC. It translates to CAWSVGVGDIQYF.

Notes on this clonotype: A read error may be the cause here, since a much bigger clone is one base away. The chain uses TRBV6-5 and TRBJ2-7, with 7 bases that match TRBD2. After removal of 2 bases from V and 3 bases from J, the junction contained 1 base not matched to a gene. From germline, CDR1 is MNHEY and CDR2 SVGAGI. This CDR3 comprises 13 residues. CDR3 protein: CASSYQRDYEQYF. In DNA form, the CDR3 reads TGTGCCAGCAGTTACCAGCGGGACTACGAGCAGTACTTC.

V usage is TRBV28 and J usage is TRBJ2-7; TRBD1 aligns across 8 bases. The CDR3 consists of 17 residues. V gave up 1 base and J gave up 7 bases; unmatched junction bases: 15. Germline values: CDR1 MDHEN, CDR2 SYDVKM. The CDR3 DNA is TGTGCCAGCAGTTTATATTTCTCGGGACAGGTCCCCCGGGAGCAGTACTTC. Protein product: CASSLYFSGQVPREQYF.

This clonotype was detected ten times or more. The CDR3 here is CASSTGPSGGDGYTF. CDR3 DNA sequence: TGTGCCAGCAGCACGGGACCTTCCGGCGGCGATGGCTACACCTTC. V gene TRBV6-1 combines with J gene TRBJ1-2, with TRBD1 as a possible D gene (5 bases). Germline values: CDR1 MNHNS, CDR2 SASEGT. The CDR3 length is 15 residues. V lost 6 bases to trimming and J lost 6 bases, with 20 bases between them.

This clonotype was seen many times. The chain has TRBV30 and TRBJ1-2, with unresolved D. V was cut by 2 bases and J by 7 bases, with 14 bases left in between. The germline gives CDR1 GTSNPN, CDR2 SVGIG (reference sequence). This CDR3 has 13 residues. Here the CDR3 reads CAWSKVVLAGYTF. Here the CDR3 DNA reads TGTGCCTGGAGTAAGGTGGTATTAGCTGGCTACACCTTC.

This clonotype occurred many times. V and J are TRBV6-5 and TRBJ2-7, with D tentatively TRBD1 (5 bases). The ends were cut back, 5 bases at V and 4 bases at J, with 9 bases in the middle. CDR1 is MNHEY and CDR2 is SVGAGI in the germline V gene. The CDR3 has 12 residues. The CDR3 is CASSTDSYEQYF. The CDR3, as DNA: TGTGCCAGCAGTACAGACAGTTACGAGCAGTACTTC.

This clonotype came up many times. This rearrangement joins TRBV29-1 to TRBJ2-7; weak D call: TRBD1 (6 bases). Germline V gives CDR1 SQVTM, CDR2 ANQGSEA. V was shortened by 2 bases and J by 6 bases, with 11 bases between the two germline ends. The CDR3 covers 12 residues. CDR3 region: CSVENRVGEQYF. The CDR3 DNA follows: TGCAGCGTTGAAAACAGGGTTGGCGAGCAGTACTTC.

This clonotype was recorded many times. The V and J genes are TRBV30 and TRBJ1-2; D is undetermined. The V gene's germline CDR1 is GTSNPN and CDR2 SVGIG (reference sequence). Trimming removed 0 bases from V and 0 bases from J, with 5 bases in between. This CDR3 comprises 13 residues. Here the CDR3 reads CAWSVLANYGYTF. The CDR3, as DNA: TGTGCCTGGAGTGTGCTGGCTAACTATGGCTACACCTTC.